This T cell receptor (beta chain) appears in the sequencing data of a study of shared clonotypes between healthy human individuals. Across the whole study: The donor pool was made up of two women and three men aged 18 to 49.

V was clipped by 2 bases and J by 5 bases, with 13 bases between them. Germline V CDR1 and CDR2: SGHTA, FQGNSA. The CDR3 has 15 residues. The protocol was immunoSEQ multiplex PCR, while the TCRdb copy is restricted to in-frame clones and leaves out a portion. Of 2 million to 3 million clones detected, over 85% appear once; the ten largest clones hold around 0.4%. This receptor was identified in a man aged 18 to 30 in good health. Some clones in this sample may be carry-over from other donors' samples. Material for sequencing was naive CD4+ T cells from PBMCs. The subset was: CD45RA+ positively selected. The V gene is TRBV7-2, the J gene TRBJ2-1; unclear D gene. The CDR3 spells CASSLWASADNEQFF. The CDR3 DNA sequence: TGTGCCAGCAGCTTATGGGCCAGCGCTGACAATGAGCAGTTCTTC.